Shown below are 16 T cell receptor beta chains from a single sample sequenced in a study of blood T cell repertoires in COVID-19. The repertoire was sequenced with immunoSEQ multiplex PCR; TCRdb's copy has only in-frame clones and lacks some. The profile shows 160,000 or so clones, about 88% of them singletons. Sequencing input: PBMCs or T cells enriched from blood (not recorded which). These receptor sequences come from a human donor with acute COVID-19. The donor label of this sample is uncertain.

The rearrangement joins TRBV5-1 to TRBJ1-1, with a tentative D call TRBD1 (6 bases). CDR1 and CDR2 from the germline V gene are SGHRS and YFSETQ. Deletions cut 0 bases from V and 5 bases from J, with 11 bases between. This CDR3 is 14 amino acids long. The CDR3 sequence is CASSLARGGTEAFF. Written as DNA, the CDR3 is TGCGCCAGCAGCTTGGCCAGGGGTGGGACTGAAGCTTTCTTT.

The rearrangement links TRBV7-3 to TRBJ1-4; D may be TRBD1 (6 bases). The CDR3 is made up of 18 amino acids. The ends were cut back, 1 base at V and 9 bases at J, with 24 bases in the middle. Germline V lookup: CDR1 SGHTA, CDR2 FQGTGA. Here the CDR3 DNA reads TGTGCCAGCAGCTTAATCGGACCCGCAGCTGACAGGAATCAAAAACTGTTTTTT. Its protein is CASSLIGPAADRNQKLFF.

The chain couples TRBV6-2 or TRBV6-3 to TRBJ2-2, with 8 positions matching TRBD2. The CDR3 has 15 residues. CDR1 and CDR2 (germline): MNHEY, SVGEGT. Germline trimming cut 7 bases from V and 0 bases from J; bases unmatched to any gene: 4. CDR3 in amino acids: CASTPGGTNTGELFF. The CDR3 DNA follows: TGTGCCAGCACCCCGGGGGGGACGAACACCGGGGAGCTGTTTTTT.

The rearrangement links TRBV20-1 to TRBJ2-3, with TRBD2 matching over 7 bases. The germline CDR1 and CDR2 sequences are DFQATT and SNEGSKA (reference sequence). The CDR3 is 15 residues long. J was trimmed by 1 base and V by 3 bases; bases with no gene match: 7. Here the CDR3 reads CSASKPSGRTDTQYF. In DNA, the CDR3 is TGCAGTGCTAGTAAGCCTAGCGGACGCACAGATACGCAGTATTTT.

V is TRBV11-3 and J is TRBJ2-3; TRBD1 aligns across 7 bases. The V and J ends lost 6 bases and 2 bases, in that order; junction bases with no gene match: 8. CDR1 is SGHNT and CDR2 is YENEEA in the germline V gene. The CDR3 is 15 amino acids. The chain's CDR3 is CASSRQGLDTDTQYF. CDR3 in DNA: TGTGCCAGCAGTCGACAGGGCTTGGACACAGATACGCAGTATTTT.

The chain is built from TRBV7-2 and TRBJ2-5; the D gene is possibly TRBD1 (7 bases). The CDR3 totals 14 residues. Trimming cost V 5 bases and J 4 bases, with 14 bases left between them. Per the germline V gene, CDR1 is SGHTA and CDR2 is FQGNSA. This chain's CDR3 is CASSPPGGRETQYF. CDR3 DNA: TGTGCCAGCAGCCCCCCAGGGGGGAGAGAGACCCAGTACTTC.

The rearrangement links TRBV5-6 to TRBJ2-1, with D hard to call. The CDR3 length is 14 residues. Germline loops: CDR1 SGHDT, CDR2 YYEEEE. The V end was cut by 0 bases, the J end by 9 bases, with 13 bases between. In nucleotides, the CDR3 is TGTGCCAGCAGCTTGGGTGCGGCCGTGGGTGAGCAGTTCTTC. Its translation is CASSLGAAVGEQFF.

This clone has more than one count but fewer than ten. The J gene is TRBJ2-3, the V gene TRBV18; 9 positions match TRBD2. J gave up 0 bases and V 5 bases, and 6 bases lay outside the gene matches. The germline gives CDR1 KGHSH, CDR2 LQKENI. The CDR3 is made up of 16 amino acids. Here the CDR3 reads CASSGAGGASTDTQYF. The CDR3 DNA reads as TGTGCCAGCTCAGGAGCGGGGGGCGCTAGCACAGATACGCAGTATTTT.

The CDR3 sequence: CASSQQGGAEGYTF. Written as DNA, the CDR3 is TGTGCCAGCAGCCAGCAAGGGGGGGCAGAGGGCTACACCTTC. The V gene is TRBV3-1 (or the pseudogene TRBV3-2), the J gene TRBJ1-2, with a possible D match to TRBD1 (6 bases). Trimming left V 3 bases short and J 8 bases short, with 16 bases between. The germline V gene has CDR1 LGHDT and CDR2 YNNKEL (reference sequence). This CDR3 is 14 amino acids long.

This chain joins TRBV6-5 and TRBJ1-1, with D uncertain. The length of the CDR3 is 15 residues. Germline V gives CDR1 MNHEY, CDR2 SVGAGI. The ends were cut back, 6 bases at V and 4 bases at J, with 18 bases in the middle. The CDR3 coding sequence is TGTGCCAGCAGATTCAAAGCGGTGGTCGGCACTGAAGCTTTCTTT. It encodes CASRFKAVVGTEAFF.

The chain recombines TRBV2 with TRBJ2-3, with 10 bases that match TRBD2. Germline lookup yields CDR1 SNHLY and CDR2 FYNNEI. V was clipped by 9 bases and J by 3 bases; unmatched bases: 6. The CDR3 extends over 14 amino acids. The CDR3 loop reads CASAGLARTDTQYF. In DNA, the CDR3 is TGTGCCAGTGCGGGACTAGCGCGAACAGATACGCAGTATTTT.

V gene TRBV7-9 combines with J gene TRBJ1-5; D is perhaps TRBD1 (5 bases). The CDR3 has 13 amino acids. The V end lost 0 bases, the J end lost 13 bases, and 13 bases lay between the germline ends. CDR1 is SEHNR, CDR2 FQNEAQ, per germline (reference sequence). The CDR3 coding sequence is TGTGCCAGCAGCTTAGCGGGACGGGGGATTCAGCATTTT. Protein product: CASSLAGRGIQHF.

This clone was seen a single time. CDR3: CASSPRLAGDQNIQYF. The CDR3 coding sequence is TGTGCCAGCAGCCCCCGACTAGCGGGTGATCAAAACATTCAGTACTTC. The chain is built from TRBV7-8 and TRBJ2-4; 10 nucleotides line up with TRBD2. With 5 bases clipped from V and 5 bases from J, the junction kept 9 bases outside the gene matches. Germline lookup yields CDR1 SGHVS and CDR2 FQNEAQ. The CDR3 has 16 residues.

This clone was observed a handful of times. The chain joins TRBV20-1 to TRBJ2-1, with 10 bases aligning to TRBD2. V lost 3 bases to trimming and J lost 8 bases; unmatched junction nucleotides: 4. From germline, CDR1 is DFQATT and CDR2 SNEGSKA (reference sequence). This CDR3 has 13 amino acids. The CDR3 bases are TGCAGTGCTAGTTTCCTAGCGGGAGATGAGCAGTTCTTC. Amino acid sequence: CSASFLAGDEQFF.

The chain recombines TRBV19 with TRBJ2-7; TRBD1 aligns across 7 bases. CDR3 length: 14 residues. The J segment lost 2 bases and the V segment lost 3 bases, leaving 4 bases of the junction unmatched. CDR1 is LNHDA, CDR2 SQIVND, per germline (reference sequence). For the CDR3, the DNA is TGTGCCAGTAGTATGGGACAGAAGGCCTACGAGCAGTACTTC. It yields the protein CASSMGQKAYEQYF.

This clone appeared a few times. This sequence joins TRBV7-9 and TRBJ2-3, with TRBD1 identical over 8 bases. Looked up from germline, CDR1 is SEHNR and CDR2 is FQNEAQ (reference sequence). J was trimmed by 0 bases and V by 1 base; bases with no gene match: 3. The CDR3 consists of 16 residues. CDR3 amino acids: CASSLGTGTSTDTQYF. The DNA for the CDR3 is TGTGCCAGCAGCTTAGGGACAGGGACTAGCACAGATACGCAGTATTTT.